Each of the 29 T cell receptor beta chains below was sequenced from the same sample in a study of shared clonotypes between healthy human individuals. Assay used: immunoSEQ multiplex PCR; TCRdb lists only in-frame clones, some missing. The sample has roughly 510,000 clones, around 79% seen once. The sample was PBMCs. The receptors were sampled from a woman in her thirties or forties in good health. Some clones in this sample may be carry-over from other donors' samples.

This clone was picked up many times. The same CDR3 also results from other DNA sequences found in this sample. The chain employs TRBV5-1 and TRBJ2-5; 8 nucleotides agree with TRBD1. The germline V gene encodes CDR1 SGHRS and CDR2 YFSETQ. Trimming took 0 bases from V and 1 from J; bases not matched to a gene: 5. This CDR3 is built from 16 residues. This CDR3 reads CASSLGGQASQETQYF. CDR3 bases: TGCGCCAGCAGCTTGGGGGGACAGGCGTCCCAAGAGACCCAGTACTTC.

CDR3 DNA sequence: TGTGCCAGTCACATTAGCGGGATTGTCGGCGGGGAGCTGTTTTTT. Translation gives CASHISGIVGGELFF. The rearrangement joins TRBV19 to TRBJ2-2; 8 bases agree with TRBD2. The length of the CDR3 is 15 residues. The germline CDR1 and CDR2 sequences are LNHDA and SQIVND (reference sequence). The ends lost 8 bases at V and 7 bases at J; junction bases unmatched: 12.

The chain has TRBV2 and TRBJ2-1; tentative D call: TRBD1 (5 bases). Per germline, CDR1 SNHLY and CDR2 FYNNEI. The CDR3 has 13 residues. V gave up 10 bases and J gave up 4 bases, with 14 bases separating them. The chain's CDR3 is CAIRWTTYNEQFF. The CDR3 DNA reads TGTGCCATCCGATGGACAACTTACAATGAGCAGTTCTTC.

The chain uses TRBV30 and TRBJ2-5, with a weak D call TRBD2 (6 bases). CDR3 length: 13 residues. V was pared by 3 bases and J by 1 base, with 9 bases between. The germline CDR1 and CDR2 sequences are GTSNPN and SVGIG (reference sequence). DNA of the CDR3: TGTGCCTGGAGCCGGGAGACCCAAGAGACCCAGTACTTC. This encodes CAWSRETQETQYF.

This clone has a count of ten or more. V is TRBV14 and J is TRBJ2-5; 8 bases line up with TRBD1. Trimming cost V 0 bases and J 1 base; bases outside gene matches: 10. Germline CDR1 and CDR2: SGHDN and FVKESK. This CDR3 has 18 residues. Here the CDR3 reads CASSQDFGTGALQETQYF. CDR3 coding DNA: TGTGCCAGCAGCCAAGATTTCGGGACAGGTGCCCTCCAAGAGACCCAGTACTTC. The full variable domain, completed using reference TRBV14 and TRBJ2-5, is EAGVTQFPSHSVIEKGQTVTLRCDPISGHDNLYWYRRVMGKEIKFLLHFVKESKQDESGMPNNRFLAERTGGTYSTLKVQPAELEDSGVYFCASSQDFGTGALQETQYFGPGTRLLVL.

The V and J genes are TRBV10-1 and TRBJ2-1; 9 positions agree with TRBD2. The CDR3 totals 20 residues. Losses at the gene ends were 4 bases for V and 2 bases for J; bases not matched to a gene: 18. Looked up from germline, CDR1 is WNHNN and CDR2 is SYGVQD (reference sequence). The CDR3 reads CASSARAGGALVLTYNEQFF. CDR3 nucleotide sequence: TGCGCCAGCAGTGCGCGGGCGGGAGGGGCTTTGGTACTAACCTACAATGAGCAGTTCTTC.

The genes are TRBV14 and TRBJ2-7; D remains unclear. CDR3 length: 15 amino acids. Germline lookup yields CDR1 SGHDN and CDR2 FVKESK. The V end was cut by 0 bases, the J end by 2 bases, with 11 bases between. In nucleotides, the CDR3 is TGTGCCAGCAGCCAAGATTCGAGGTACACCTACGAGCAGTACTTC. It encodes CASSQDSRYTYEQYF. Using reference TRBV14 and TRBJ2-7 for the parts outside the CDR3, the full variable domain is EAGVTQFPSHSVIEKGQTVTLRCDPISGHDNLYWYRRVMGKEIKFLLHFVKESKQDESGMPNNRFLAERTGGTYSTLKVQPAELEDSGVYFCASSQDSRYTYEQYFGPGTRLTVT.

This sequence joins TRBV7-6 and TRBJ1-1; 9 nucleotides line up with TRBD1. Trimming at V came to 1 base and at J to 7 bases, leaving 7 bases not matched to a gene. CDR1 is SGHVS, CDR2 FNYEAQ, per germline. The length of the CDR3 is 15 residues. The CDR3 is CASSLGGGQGDEAFF. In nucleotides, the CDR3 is TGTGCCAGCAGCTTAGGGGGGGGACAGGGTGATGAAGCTTTCTTT.

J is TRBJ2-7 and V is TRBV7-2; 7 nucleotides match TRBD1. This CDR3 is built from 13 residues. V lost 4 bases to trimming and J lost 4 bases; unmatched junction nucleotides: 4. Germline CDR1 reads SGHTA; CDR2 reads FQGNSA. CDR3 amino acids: CASSSSGQYEQYF. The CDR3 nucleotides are TGTGCCAGCAGCTCATCGGGACAGTACGAGCAGTACTTC.

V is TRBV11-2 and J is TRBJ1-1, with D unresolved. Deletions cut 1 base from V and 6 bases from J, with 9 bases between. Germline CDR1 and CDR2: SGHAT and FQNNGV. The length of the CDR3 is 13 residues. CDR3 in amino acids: CASSLGGSAEAFF. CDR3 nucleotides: TGTGCCAGCAGCTTAGGGGGAAGCGCTGAAGCTTTCTTT.

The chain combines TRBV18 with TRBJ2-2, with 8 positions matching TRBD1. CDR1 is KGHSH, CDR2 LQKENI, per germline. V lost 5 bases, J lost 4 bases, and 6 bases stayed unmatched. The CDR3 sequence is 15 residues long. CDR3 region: CASSATGTGTGELFF. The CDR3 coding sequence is TGTGCCAGCTCAGCTACCGGGACAGGCACCGGGGAGCTGTTTTTT.

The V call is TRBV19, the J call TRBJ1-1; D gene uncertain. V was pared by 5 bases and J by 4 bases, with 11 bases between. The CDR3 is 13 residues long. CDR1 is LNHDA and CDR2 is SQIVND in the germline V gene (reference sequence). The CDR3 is CASSLQVSTEAFF. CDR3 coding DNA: TGTGCCAGTAGTTTGCAGGTCAGCACTGAAGCTTTCTTT.

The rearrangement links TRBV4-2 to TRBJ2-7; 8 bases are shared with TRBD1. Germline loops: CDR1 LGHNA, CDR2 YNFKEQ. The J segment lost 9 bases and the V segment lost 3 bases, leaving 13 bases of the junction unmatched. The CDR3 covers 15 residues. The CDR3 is CASSQNRDRPNGQYF. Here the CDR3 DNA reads TGTGCCAGCAGCCAGAACCGGGACAGGCCTAATGGGCAGTACTTC.

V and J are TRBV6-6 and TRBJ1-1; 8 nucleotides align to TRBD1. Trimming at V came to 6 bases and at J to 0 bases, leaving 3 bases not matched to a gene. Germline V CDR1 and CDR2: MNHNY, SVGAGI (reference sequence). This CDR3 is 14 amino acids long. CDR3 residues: CASRSGGLNTEAFF. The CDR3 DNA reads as TGTGCCAGCAGGTCAGGGGGCCTGAACACTGAAGCTTTCTTT.

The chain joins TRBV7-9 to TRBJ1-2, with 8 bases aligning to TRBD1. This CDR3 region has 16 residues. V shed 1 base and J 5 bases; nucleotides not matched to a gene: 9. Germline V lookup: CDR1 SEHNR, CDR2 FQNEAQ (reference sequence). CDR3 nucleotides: TGTGCCAGCAGCTTAGAGCGGACAGGGAGAGAATATGGCTACACCTTC. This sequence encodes CASSLERTGREYGYTF.

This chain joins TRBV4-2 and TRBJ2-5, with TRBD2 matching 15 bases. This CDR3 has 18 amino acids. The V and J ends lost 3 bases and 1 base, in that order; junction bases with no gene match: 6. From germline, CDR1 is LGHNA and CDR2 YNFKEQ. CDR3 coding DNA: TGTGCCAGCAGCCAGGGACTAGCGGGAGGTCGGCCCCAAGAGACCCAGTACTTC. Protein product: CASSQGLAGGRPQETQYF.

The CDR3 reads CASSSGRGEQYF. Here the CDR3 DNA reads TGTGCCTCCTCTAGCGGGAGAGGTGAGCAGTACTTC. This chain connects TRBV30 to TRBJ2-7; 10 bases map to TRBD2. CDR1 is GTSNPN and CDR2 is SVGIG in the germline V gene (reference sequence). The CDR3 extends over 12 amino acids. V was pared by 7 bases and J by 7 bases, with 7 bases of the junction left unmatched.

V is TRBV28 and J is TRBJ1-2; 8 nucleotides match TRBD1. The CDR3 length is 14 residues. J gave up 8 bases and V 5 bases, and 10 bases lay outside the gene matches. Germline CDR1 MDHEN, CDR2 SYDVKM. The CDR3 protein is CASSLGQGTGGYTF. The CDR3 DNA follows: TGTGCCAGCAGTCTAGGACAGGGCACGGGCGGCTACACCTTC.

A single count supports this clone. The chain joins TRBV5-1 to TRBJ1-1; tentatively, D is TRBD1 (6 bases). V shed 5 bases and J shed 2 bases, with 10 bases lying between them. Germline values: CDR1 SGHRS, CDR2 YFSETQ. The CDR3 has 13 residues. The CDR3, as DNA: TGCGCCAGCAGAACAGGGATTAACACTGAAGCTTTCTTT. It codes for CASRTGINTEAFF. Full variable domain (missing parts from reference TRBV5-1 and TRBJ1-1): KAGVTQTPRYLIKTRGQQVTLSCSPISGHRSVSWYQQTPGQGLQFLFEYFSETQRNKGNFPGRFSGRQFSNSRSEMNVSTLELGDSALYLCASRTGINTEAFFGQGTRLTVV.

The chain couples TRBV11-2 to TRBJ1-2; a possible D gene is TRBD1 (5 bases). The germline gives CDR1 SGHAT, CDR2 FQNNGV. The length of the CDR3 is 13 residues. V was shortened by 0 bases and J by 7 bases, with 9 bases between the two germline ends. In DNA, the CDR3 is TGTGCCAGCAGCTTAGAAACGGGGACTGGCTACACCTTC. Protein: CASSLETGTGYTF.

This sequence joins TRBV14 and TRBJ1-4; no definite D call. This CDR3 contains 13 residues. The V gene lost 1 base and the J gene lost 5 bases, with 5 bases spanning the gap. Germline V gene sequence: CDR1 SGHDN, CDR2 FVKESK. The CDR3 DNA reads TGTGCCAGCAGCCAAGCCCGAAATGAAAAACTGTTTTTT. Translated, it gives CASSQARNEKLFF.

The CDR3 region is CASSPRTGGVGYGYTF. The CDR3 DNA follows: TGTGCCAGCAGCCCGCGGACAGGGGGAGTGGGCTATGGCTACACCTTC. The chain uses TRBV7-2 and TRBJ1-2, with 10 bases lining up with TRBD1. Germline trimming cut 5 bases from V and 4 bases from J; bases unmatched to any gene: 10. The CDR3 runs 16 residues. Germline V gives CDR1 SGHTA, CDR2 FQGNSA.

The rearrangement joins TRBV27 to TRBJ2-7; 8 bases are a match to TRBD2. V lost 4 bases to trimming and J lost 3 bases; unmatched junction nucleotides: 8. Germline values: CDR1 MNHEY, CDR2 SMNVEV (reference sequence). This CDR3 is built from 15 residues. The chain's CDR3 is CASSSSIAGNYEQYF. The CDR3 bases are TGTGCCAGCAGTTCATCAATAGCGGGGAACTACGAGCAGTACTTC.

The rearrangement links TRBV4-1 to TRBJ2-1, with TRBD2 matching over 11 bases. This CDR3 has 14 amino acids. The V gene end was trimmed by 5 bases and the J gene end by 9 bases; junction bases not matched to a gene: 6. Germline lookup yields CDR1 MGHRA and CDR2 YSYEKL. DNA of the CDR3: TGCGCCAGCAGCTCACTAGCGGGAGTGTCTGAGCAGTTCTTC. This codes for CASSSLAGVSEQFF.

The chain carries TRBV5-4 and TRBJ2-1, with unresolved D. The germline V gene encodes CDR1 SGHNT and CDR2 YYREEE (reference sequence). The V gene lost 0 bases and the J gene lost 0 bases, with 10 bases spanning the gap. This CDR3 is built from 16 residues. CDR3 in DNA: TGTGCCAGCAGCTTGGAGCTGAGGAGCTCCTACAATGAGCAGTTCTTC. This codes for CASSLELRSSYNEQFF.

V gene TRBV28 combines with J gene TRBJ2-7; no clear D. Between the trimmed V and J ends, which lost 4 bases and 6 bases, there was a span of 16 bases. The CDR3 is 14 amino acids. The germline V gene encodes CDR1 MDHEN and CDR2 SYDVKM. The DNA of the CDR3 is TGTGCCAGCAGTTCCCCCACCACACGGATCGAGCAGTACTTC. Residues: CASSSPTTRIEQYF.

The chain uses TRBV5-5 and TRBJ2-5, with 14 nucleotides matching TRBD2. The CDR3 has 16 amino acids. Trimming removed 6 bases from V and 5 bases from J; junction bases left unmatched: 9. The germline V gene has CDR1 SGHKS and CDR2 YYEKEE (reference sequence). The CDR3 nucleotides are TGTGCCAGCACCACGGGACTAGCGGGAGTATCGGAGACCCAGTACTTC. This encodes CASTTGLAGVSETQYF.

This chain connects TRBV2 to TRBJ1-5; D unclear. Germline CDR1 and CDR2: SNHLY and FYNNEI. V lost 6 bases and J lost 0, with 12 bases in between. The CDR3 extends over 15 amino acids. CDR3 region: CASRPTDHSNQPQHF. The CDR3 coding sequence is TGTGCCAGCAGGCCTACAGATCATAGCAATCAGCCCCAGCATTTT.

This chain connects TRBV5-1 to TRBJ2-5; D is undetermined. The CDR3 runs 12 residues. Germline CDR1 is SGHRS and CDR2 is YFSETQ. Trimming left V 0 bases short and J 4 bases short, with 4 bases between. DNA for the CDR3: TGCGCCAGCAGCTTGGGAGCAGAGACCCAGTACTTC. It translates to CASSLGAETQYF.